The clone carrying this T cell receptor beta chain was seen a handful of times. The CDR3 is made up of 14 amino acids. V was trimmed by 4 bases and J by 5 bases, leaving 10 bases between them. CDR1 and CDR2 from the germline V gene are SGHNT and YYREEE (reference sequence). The method was immunoSEQ multiplex PCR; TCRdb's version includes in-frame clones alone and lacks a portion of them. The data contain roughly 47,000 clones, 80% to 90% of them singletons. The sample comes from a study of blood T cell repertoires in COVID-19. Overall study: Samples representing acute and convalescent COVID-19 were sourced from the United States, Italy and Spain. T cells, B-cell-depleted T cells, or PBMCs supplied cDNA or gDNA.

This clonotype was obtained from a man in his sixties or seventies with active COVID-19. J is TRBJ1-6 and V is TRBV5-4; D not certain. The sequenced sample was peripheral blood. The CDR3: CASSKEKDNSPLHF. DNA for the CDR3: TGTGCCAGCAGCAAAGAGAAAGATAATTCACCCCTCCACTTT. Full variable domain (missing parts from reference TRBV5-4 and TRBJ1-6): ETGVTQSPTHLIKTRGQQVTLRCSSQSGHNTVSWYQQALGQGPQFIFQYYREEENGRGNFPPRFSGLQFPNYSSELNVNALELDDSALYLCASSKEKDNSPLHFGNGTRLTVT.